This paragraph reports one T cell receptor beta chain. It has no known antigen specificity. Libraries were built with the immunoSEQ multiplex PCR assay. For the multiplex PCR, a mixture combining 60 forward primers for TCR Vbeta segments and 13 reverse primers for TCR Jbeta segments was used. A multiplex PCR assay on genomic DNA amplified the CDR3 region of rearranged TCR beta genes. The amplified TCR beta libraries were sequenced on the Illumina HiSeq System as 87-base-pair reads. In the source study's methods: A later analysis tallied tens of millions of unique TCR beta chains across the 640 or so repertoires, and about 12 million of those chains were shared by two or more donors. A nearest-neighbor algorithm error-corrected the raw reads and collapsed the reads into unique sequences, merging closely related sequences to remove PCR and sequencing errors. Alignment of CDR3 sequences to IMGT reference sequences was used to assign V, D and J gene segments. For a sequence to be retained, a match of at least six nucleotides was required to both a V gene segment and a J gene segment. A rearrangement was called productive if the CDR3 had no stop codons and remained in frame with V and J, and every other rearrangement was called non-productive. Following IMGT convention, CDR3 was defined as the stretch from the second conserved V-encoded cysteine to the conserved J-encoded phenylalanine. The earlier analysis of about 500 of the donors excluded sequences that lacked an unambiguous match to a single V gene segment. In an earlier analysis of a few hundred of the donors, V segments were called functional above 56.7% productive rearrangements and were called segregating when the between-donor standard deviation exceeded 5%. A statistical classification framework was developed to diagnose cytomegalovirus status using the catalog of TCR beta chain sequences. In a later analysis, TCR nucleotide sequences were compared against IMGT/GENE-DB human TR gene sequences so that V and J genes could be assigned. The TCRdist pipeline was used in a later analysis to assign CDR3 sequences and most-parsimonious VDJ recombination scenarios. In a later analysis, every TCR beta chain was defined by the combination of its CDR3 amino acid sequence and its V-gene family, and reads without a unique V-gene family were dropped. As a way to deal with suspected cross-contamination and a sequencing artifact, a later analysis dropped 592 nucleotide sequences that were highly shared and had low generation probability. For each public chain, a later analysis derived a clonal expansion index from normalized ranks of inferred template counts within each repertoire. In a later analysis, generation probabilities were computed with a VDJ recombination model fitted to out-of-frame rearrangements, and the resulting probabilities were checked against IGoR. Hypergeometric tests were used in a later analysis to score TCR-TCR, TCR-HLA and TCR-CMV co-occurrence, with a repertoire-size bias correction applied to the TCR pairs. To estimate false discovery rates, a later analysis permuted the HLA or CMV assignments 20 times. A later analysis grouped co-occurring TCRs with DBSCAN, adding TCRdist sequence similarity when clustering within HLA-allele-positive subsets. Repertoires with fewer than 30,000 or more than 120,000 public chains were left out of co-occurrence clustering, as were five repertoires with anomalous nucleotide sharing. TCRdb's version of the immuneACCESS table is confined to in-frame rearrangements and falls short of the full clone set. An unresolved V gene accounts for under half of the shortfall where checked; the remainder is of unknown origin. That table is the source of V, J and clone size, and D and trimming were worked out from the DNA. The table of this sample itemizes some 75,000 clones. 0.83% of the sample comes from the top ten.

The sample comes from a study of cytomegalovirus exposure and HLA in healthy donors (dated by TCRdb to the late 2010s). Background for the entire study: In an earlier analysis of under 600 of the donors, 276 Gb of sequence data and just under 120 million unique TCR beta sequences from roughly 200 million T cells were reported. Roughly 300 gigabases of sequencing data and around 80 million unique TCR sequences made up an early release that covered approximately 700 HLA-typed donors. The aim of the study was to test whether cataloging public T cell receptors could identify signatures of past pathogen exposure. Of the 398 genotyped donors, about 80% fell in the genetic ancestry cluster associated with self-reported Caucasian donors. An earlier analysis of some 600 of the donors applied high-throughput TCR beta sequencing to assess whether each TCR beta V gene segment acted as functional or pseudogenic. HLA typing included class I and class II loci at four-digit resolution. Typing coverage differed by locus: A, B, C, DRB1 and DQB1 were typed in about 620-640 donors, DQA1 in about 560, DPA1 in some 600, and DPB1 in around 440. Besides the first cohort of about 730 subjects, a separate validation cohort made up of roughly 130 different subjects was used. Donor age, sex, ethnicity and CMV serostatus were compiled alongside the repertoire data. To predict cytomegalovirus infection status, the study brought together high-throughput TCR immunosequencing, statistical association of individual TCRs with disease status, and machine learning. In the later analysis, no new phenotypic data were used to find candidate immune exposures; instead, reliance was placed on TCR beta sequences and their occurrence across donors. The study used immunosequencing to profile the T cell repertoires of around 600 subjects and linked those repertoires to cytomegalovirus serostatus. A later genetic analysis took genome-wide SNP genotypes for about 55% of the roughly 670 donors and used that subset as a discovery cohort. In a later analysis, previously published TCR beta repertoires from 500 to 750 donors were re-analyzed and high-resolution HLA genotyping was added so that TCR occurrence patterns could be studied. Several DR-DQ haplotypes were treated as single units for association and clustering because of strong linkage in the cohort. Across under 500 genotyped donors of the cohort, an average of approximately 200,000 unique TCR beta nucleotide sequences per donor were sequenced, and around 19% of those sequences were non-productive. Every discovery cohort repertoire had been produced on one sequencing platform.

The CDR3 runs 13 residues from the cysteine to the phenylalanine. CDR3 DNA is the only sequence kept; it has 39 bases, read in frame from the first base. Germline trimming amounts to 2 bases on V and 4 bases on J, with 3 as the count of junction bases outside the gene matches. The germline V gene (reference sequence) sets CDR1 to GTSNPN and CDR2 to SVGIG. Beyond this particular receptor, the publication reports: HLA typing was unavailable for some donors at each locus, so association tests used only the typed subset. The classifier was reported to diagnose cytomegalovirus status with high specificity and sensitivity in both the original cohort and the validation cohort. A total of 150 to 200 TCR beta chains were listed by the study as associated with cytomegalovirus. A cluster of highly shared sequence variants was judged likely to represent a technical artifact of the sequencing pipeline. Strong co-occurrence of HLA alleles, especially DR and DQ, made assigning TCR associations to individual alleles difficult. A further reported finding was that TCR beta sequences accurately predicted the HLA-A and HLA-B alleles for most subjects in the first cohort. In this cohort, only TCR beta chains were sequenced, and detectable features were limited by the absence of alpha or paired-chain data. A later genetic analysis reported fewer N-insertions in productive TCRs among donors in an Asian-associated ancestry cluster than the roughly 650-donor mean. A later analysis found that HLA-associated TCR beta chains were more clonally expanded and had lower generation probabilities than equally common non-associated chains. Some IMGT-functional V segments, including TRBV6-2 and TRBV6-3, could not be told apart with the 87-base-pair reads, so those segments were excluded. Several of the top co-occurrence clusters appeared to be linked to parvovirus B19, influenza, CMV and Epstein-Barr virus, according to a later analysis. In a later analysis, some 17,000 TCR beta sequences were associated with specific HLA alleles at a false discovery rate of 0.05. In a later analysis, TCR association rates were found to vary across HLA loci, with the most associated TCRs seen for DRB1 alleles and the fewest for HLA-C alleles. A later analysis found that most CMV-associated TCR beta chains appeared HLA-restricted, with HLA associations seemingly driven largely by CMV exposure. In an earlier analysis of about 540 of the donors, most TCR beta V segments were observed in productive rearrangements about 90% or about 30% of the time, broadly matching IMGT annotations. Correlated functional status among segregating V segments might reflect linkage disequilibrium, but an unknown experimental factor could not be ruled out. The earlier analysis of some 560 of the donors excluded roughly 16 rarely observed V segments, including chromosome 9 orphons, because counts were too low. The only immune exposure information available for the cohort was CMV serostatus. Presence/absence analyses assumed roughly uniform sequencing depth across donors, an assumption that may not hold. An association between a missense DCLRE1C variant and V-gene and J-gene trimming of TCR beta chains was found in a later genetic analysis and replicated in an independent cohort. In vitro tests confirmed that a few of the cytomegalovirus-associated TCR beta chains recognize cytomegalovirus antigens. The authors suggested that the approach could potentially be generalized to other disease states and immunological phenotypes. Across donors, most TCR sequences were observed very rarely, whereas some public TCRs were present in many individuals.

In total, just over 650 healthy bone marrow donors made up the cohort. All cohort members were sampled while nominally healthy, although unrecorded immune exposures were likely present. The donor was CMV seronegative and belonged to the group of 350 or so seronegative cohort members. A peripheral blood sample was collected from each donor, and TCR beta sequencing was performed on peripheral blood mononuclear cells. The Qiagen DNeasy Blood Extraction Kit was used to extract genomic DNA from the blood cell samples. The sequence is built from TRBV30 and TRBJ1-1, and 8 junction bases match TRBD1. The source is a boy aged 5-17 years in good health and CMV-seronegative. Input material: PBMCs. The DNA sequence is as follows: TGTGCCTGGAGTATCACAGGGGGCACTGAAGCTTTCTTT. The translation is CAWSITGGTEAFF.